Below, 3 T cell receptor beta chains from the same sample are listed, as sequenced in a study of PD-L1 blockade in urothelial cancer. Time point defined: peripheral blood 6 weeks after treatment start. The protocol was immunoSEQ multiplex PCR, while the TCRdb copy is restricted to in-frame clones and leaves out a portion. The data hold 40,000 to 50,000 clones, with around 80% observed a single time. This material consisted of PBMCs, taken around atezolizumab (anti-PD-L1) treatment. These receptors were obtained from a man between 60 and 75 years old with urothelial cancer.

The chain links TRBV6-6 to TRBJ1-5; the D gene is possibly TRBD1 (6 bases). The V gene's germline CDR1 is MNHNY and CDR2 SVGAGI (reference sequence). The CDR3 is made up of 14 amino acids. V lost 2 bases to trimming and J lost 6 bases, with 11 bases between them. The chain's CDR3 is CASSYKGGGQPQHF. The CDR3 bases are TGTGCCAGCAGTTACAAGGGGGGGGGTCAGCCCCAGCATTTT.

This clone has only a few counts. This rearrangement joins TRBV28 to TRBJ2-7; 9 bases map to TRBD1. J lost 2 bases, V lost 3 bases, and 23 bases had no gene match. Per the germline V gene, CDR1 is MDHEN and CDR2 is SYDVKM. This CDR3 contains 21 residues. The DNA of the CDR3 is TGTGCCAGCAGTTTTTTTTCCTCGCCGGGACAGGGACTCCCCAGGACCTACGAGCAGTACTTC. Translating it yields CASSFFSSPGQGLPRTYEQYF.

The chain combines TRBV19 with TRBJ1-5, with 8 bases fitting TRBD1. V dropped 7 bases and J dropped 0; count of bases not matched to a gene: 5. CDR3 length equals 15 residues. Germline-derived CDR1 and CDR2 are LNHDA and SQIVND (reference sequence). For the CDR3, the DNA is TGTGCCAGTACGGACAGGGAGGGTAGCAATCAGCCCCAGCATTTT. Its protein is CASTDREGSNQPQHF. Looking up the rest from reference TRBV19 and TRBJ1-5 gives the full variable domain: DGGITQSPKYLFRKEGQNVTLSCEQNLNHDAMYWYRQDPGQGLRLIYYSQIVNDFQKGDIAEGYSVSREKKESFPLTVTSAQKNPTAFYLCASTDREGSNQPQHFGDGTRLSIL.